These T cell receptor beta chains were read from a single sample in a study of T cell repertoires in cytomegalovirus infection. TCRdb fed the reads into MiXCR, producing one record per CDR3 protein. The table shows about 740,000 distinct CDR3 sequences, with roughly 36% occurring only once. Material for sequencing was PBMCs. Source of these receptors: a human donor in good health (CMV status not recorded). Some clones in this sample may be carry-over from other donors' samples. Each CDR3 is given with its conserved first and last residue. Fields, in order: D gene, J gene, V gene, clone size, CDR3 DNA, CDR3 protein. A D gene is named only where the DNA matches it firmly. Clone size is not always given. Where it is, it says once, few, many or a class for expanded clones.

TRBD1,TRBJ1-5,TRBV2,.,TGTGCCAGCAGTGTAACCAGGGGGCTCAGCAATCAGCCCCAGCATTTT,CASSVTRGLSNQPQHF
.,TRBJ2-2,TRBV20-1,.,TGCAGTGGGCTTAGCGGCAACACCGGGGAGCTGTTTTTT,CSGLSGNTGELFF
TRBD2,TRBJ2-7,TRBV15,few,TGTGCCACCAGCAGTGGACTAGCGCGAAGCTCCTACGAGCAGTACTTC,CATSSGLARSSYEQYF
TRBD1,TRBJ1-5,TRBV28,.,TGTGCCAGCAGTTTAAGAGCCCAGGGGGCGAGGGGGGCCCAGCATTTT,CASSLRAQGARGAQHF
TRBD1,TRBJ1-4,TRBV2,.,TGTGCCAGCAATCCCCAGGGGGTTAATGAAAAACTGTTTTTT,CASNPQGVNEKLFF
.,TRBJ1-2,TRBV28,.,TGTGCCAGCAGACCTTCGCTCTATGGCTACACCTTC,CASRPSLYGYTF
.,TRBJ1-2,TRBV5-6,.,TGTGCCAGCAGCTTGGGACAGCAGAGTATGGGCTACACCTTC,CASSLGQQSMGYTF
.,TRBJ2-7,TRBV5-1,.,TGCGCCAGCAGCTGGGGACCGGTCGGCGACGAGCAGTACTTC,CASSWGPVGDEQYF
.,TRBJ1-1,TRBV6-2/TRBV6-3,.,TGTGCCAGCAATGCCGGGTGGGGGACTGAAGCTTTCTTT,CASNAGWGTEAFF
.,TRBJ1-6,TRBV19,.,TGTGCCAGTAGTTGGACAGAAGATAATTCACCCCTCCACTTT,CASSWTEDNSPLHF
TRBD1,TRBJ2-1,TRBV7-2,many,TGTGCCAGCACCGGGGGACAGGGGGTTGACAATGAGCAGTTCTTC,CASTGGQGVDNEQFF
TRBD2,TRBJ2-1,TRBV10-3,few,TGTGCCATCAGTGAGTCTGGGAGGGCCAGCAATGAGCAGTTCTTC,CAISESGRASNEQFF
TRBD1,TRBJ1-5,TRBV27,.,TGTGCCAGCAGGGGGACAGGGCTGGGTCAGCCCCAGCATTTT,CASRGTGLGQPQHF
TRBD2,TRBJ2-3,TRBV6-2/TRBV6-3,few,TGTGCCAGCAGTTACGCCCGGGCTAGCGGAACAGATACGCAGTATTTT,CASSYARASGTDTQYF
TRBD1,TRBJ1-2,TRBV7-2,.,TGTGCCAGCAGCTTATCAGGGGGTGCGAGAGGCTACACCTTC,CASSLSGGARGYTF
.,TRBJ1-5,TRBV19,.,TGTGACAGTATTACTAGGGAGGGTCCTATGGTTCAGCCCCAGCATTTT,CDSITREGPMVQPQHF
.,TRBJ1-1,TRBV5-4,.,TGTGCCAGCAGCCGCATAGCGAACACTGAAGCTTTCTTT,CASSRIANTEAFF
TRBD1,TRBJ2-2,TRBV28,few,TGTGCCAGCAGTTCACACAGGGGTGGGACCGGGGAGCTGTTTTTT,CASSSHRGGTGELFF
TRBD1,TRBJ1-2,TRBV12-3/TRBV12-4,once,TGTGCCAGCAGCTCCACCCTGGACAGGCTAAGGCCGGGGTATGACTATGGCTACACCTTC,CASSSTLDRLRPGYDYGYTF
.,TRBJ2-7,TRBV11-2,.,TGTGCCAGTGGCCCAGTGGACGAGCAGTACTTC,CASGPVDEQYF
.,TRBJ1-2,TRBV6-5,.,TGTGCCAGCAGATACAGGGATGGCTATGGCTACACCTTC,CASRYRDGYGYTF
.,TRBJ2-6,TRBV28,.,TGTGCCAGCAGTTCCAGGGTCGGACAGCTTTTGTCTGGGGCCAACGTCCTGACTTTC,CASSSRVGQLLSGANVLTF
.,TRBJ2-3,TRBV27,once,TGTGCCAGTGCCCCGTCGGGGGGCCATGCGCAGTATTTT,CASAPSGGHAQYF
.,TRBJ1-5,TRBV7-9,.,TGTGCCAGCAGCTTAGGAACCGGGGGTGATGTCAATCAGCCCCAGCATTTT,CASSLGTGGDVNQPQHF
.,TRBJ1-4,TRBV28,.,TGTGCCAGCTGTGAAGGGCGAGGGGAAAAACTGTTTTTT,CASCEGRGEKLFF
TRBD2,TRBJ2-7,TRBV7-2,many,TGTGCCAGCACCTCTAGCGGGAGTTCCTACGAGCAGTACTTC,CASTSSGSSYEQYF
.,TRBJ2-3,TRBV20-1,.,TGCAGCGCCCGCGGGGAACCGGGAGATACGCAGTATTTT,CSARGEPGDTQYF
TRBD1,TRBJ1-4,TRBV28,few,TGTGCCAGCAGTTTAGTACTAAGGGACAGGGAATTGGAAAAACTGTTTTTT,CASSLVLRDRELEKLFF
TRBD1,TRBJ1-1,TRBV6-5,.,TGTGCCAGCAGTTACTCGACAGGGTTGGTTACTGAAGCTTTCTTT,CASSYSTGLVTEAFF
TRBD1,TRBJ1-1,TRBV7-6,few,TGTGCCAGCAGCTCCGGGACAGGGGCCCGGTACACTGAAGCTTTCTTT,CASSSGTGARYTEAFF
TRBD2,TRBJ2-7,TRBV15,.,TGTGCCACCAGCAGAGATCTAGCGGGGGACTACGAGCAGTACTTC,CATSRDLAGDYEQYF
.,TRBJ1-1,TRBV4-2,few,TGTGCCAGCAGCCAAGACGTACCCCCCCGGGGCAGAGGGGCTGAAGCTTTCTTT,CASSQDVPPRGRGAEAFF
.,TRBJ2-2,TRBV6-6,.,TGTGCCAGCAGAGCGCCAGGACTAAACACCGGGGAGCTGTTTTTT,CASRAPGLNTGELFF
.,TRBJ1-6,TRBV12-3/TRBV12-4,.,TGTGCCAGCATCCCAGGGCACAGGGCGAATAATTCACCCCTCCACTTT,CASIPGHRANNSPLHF
TRBD2,TRBJ2-5,TRBV7-6,.,TGTGCCAGCAGCCCCTTCAGGGAGGGACTAGCGGGCCGGGAGACCCAGTACTTC,CASSPFREGLAGRETQYF
TRBD1,TRBJ1-6,TRBV27,few,TGTGCCAGCAGTTTTCCCCTACAGGGGACGGATAATTCACCCCTCCACTTT,CASSFPLQGTDNSPLHF
.,TRBJ1-1,TRBV28,.,TGTGCCAGCAGTTTCGTTGGTGAAGCTTTCTTT,CASSFVGEAFF
.,TRBJ2-7,TRBV7-9,many,TGTGCCAGCAGCTTCCCGCAGGGGGGAACCTACGAGCAGTACTTC,CASSFPQGGTYEQYF
TRBD1,TRBJ1-2,TRBV5-1,.,TGCGCCAGCACCTCCGGGACAGGGGTTGGTGGCTACACCTTC,CASTSGTGVGGYTF
.,TRBJ1-5,TRBV6-6,few,TGTGCCACTCACGGGAGCAATCAGCCCCAGCATTTT,CATHGSNQPQHF
.,TRBJ1-3,TRBV12-3/TRBV12-4,.,TGTGCCAGCAGTTTTTCAAATGGAAACACCATATATTTT,CASSFSNGNTIYF
TRBD1,TRBJ1-3,TRBV27,few,TGTGCCAGCAGTCGACAGGGTGTGTCTGGAAACACCATATATTTT,CASSRQGVSGNTIYF